This TCR beta chain came from a study of PD-1 blockade in classical Hodgkin lymphoma (dated by TCRdb to the early 2020s). Background for the entire study: Nivolumab dosing was 3 mg/kg intravenously every 2 weeks, continuing until either disease progression or unacceptable toxicity. The study used CyTOF and TCR beta sequencing to define a peripheral blood immune signature of response to PD-1 blockade in classical Hodgkin lymphoma.

The time point label, read with the paper, signifies: cycle 2 day 1 (C2D1) of nivolumab. Relapse after autologous stem cell transplantation had occurred in all trial patients, and cohorts A, B and C were distinguished by prior brentuximab vedotin exposure. The trial cohort was composed of 55 to 65 patients with relapsed/refractory classical Hodgkin lymphoma, for whom complete response, partial response or progressive disease was recorded as best overall response. Single-agent nivolumab was administered to trial patients in the multi-cohort phase II CheckMate 205 trial. Best overall response was determined by an independent review committee according to the 2007 International Working Group response criteria. Trial PBMCs were obtained immediately prior to nivolumab initiation (C1D1) and on therapy at cycle 2 day 1 and cycle 4 day 1. Peripheral blood was collected in 8 mL Vacutainer Cell Preparation Tubes, from which PBMCs were isolated by centrifugation and then cryopreserved.

The paper as a whole reports these results and caveats: The study was restricted to a single clinical trial cohort, and the causes of repertoire differences, possibly disease activity or prior therapy, were left undefined. Baseline TCR diversity was reported to be lower in newly diagnosed patients than in healthy donors, and even lower in relapsed/refractory patients. By C4D1, a significant rise was seen in CD4+ TCR diversity but not in CD8+ TCR diversity (p=0.0027 vs p=0.16), and the rise was most apparent among complete responders (p=0.02). Lower diversity was observed in patients in whom nivolumab was started less than 1 year after ASCT, and these patients were excluded from later analyses so that confounding by immune reconstitution would be avoided. Trial patients achieving complete response had baseline diversity similar to newly diagnosed patients, whereas partial responders and progressors had significantly lower diversity.

Points on this clone: Its antigen is currently not known. Base-call qualities are not available, and no considerably larger clone is one nucleotide away.

CDR1 and CDR2 are read off the germline V gene (reference sequence) as SEHNR and FQNEAQ. Including the terminal cysteine and phenylalanine, the CDR3 comprises 15 residues. Just CDR3 DNA is preserved here, 45 bases in frame from base 1. Deletion took 0 bases off V and 5 bases off J, with a span of 13 bases between the germline ends. The Qiagen DNeasy kit was used to extract genomic DNA from unsorted PBMCs and from the negatively selected CD4+ and CD8+ fractions. Using primers that anneal to V and J segments, immunoSEQ multiplex PCR amplified the TCR beta CDR3 regions. A synthetic immune receptor repertoire was used to minimize amplification bias, and any remaining bias was removed computationally after sequencing. On the study's bioinformatics: Repertoire diversity was quantified as the Shannon entropy index using custom Python scripts. The unsorted, CD4+ and CD8+ repertoires were each analyzed separately, with the exception of combined analyses, where CD4+ and CD8+ sequences were merged in silico. Clonal expansion was defined as at least a 2-fold frequency increase after treatment relative to C1D1, with a pseudocount of 0.5 for undetected baseline clones. Clones with 0 or 1 copy at C1D1 were classified as singleton clones, and clones with 2 or more copies were classified as non-singleton clones. Clones expanded in unsorted samples were labelled as CD4+, CD8+ or unknown by matching protein sequences in sorted samples from the same patient. Wilcoxon tests on paired samples were used to test diversity changes from C1D1 to C4D1. TCRdb carries this immuneACCESS record with in-frame sequences only. Its versions omit some clonotypes, under half of them owing to an unresolved V gene in the studies checked, with the rest unexplained. V and J calls and clone size come straight from that table; D and trimming were deduced from the DNA. The sample records 90,000 to 130,000 clones, 80% to 90% of which are singletons. The ten largest make up just under 20% of the sample.

The sequencing here drew on peripheral blood mononuclear cells (PBMCs), taken before the second cycle of nivolumab. This sequence was found in a human donor with classical Hodgkin lymphoma. Here the chain combines TRBV7-9 and TRBJ2-5; possibly the D gene is TRBD2, per 6 matching bases. Here the CDR3 is given as CASSLAAGSRETQYF. The DNA is TGTGCCAGCAGCTTAGCGGCGGGATCCAGGGAGACCCAGTACTTC.